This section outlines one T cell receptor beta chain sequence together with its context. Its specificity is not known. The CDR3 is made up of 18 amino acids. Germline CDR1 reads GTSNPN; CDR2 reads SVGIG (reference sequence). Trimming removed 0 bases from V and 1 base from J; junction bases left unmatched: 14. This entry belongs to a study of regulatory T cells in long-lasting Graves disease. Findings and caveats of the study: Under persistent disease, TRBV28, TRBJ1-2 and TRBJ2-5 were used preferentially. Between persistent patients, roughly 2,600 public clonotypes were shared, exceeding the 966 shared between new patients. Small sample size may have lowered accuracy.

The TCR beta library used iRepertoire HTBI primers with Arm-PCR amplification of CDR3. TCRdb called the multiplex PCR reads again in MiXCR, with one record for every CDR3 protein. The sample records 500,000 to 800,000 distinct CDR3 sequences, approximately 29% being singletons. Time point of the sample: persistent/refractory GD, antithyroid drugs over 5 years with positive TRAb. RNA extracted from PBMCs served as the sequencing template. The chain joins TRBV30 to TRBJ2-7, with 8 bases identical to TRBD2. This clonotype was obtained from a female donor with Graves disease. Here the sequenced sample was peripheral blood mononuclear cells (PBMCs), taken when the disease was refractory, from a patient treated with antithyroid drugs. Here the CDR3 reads CAWSVGPTRLARSYEQYF. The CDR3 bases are TGTGCCTGGAGTGTAGGGCCCACGCGACTAGCGCGATCCTACGAGCAGTACTTC.